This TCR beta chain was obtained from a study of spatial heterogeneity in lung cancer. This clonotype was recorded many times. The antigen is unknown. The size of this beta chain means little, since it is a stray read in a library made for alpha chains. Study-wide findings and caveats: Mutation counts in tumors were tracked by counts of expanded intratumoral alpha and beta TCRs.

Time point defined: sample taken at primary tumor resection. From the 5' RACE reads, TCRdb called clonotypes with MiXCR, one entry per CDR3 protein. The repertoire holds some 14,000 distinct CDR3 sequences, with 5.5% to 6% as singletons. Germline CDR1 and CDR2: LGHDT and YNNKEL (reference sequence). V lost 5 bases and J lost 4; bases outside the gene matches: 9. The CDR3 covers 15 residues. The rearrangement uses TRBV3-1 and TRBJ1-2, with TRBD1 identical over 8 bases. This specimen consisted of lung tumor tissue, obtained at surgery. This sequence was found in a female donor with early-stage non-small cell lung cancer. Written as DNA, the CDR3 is TGTGCCAGCAGCTGGACAGGGATTGTAACCTATGGCTACACCTTC. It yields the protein CASSWTGIVTYGYTF.